These 3 T cell receptor beta chains came from one sample sequenced in a study of beta chain features in type 1 diabetes. The sequenced template was cDNA made from the entire isolated RNA. Measured with immunoSEQ multiplex PCR; TCRdb has only the in-frame clones, and not every one. Here the sample spans about 360,000 clones, about 12% being singletons. The sample taken for sequencing was naive CD4+ T cells from blood. These receptors originate from a man between 18 and 35 years old in good health.

This chain joins TRBV5-6 and TRBJ2-1, with 10 bases matching TRBD1. CDR1 is SGHDT, CDR2 YYEEEE, per germline. J gave up 6 bases and V 5 bases, and 2 bases lay outside the gene matches. This CDR3 comprises 13 residues. CDR3 residues: CASRRTGGNEQFF. CDR3 bases: TGTGCCAGCAGAAGGACAGGGGGCAATGAGCAGTTCTTC.

The chain employs TRBV30 and TRBJ2-7, with TRBD2 matching over 9 bases. Germline V CDR1 and CDR2: GTSNPN, SVGIG (reference sequence). The CDR3 is 15 amino acids. Unmatched junction bases numbered 6, after V lost 1 base and J lost 2 bases. The CDR3 spells CAWSGVTSGTYEQYF. CDR3 in DNA: TGTGCCTGGAGTGGAGTGACTAGCGGAACCTACGAGCAGTACTTC.

The rearrangement links TRBV7-2 to TRBJ2-3; 11 positions match TRBD1. This CDR3 is 13 amino acids long. From germline, CDR1 is SGHTA and CDR2 FQGNSA. Losses at the gene ends were 4 bases for V and 8 bases for J; bases not matched to a gene: 2. CDR3 in amino acids: CASSSGQGATQYF. The CDR3 DNA follows: TGTGCCAGCAGCTCAGGACAGGGGGCTACGCAGTATTTT.